This is a list of T cell receptor beta chains from one sample in a study of ipilimumab plus nivolumab after autologous stem cell transplantation. The table came from immunoSEQ multiplex PCR; TCRdb's copy has only in-frame clones and leaves some out. The repertoire holds 43,000 or so clones, roughly 84% seen once, with 0.7% to 0.95% in the top ten. Sequences were derived from PBMCs, sampled in a trial of ipilimumab plus nivolumab as post-transplant consolidation. These receptors were obtained from a male donor with multiple myeloma. Both conserved end residues are trimmed from each CDR3.

V gene | CDR3 protein
TRBV19 | ASQRRGQGAYEQY
TRBV27 | ASSLVGNYGYT
TRBV5-1 | ASSLMGGISSSYNEQF
TRBV6-5 | ASRPQGQETQY
TRBV5-1 | ASSQSVGPSTDTQY
TRBV7-2 | ASRSIAGDYNEQF
TRBV7-9 | ASSSRQGPLSTDTQY
TRBV30 | AWSLSDRNQPQH
TRBV9 | ASSAGSRSYEQY
TRBV2 | ASPRTRENTGELF
TRBV7-9 | ASSQSYMNTEAF
TRBV27 | ASSLNQETGLNEKLF
TRBV30 | ASGGPNYGYT
TRBV28 | ASSPPRQAVSYEQY
TRBV28 | ASSLWGEYSSGNTIY
TRBV28 | ASSFTHSGTGHEQY
TRBV9 | ASSGGAGSYGYT
TRBV7-6 | ASSLGFSMNTEAF
TRBV7-6 | ASSSRGGTGELF
TRBV19 | ASSPSHTGELF
TRBV7-2 | ASSPGGVNEKLF
TRBV19 | ASSITPINIPTEAF
TRBV5-4 | ASSLWPPTNEKLF
TRBV2 | ASSRASIPYYGYT
TRBV19 | ASSKGTSGNQETQY
TRBV29-1 | SVEEGTGNEQF
TRBV7-2 | ASSLVAAEGEPQH
TRBV7-6 | ASSLAQASYEQY
TRBV5-1 | ASSLVSGRADTQY
TRBV30 | AWNRGVRSEKLF
TRBV6-5 | ASSYGADISYNEQF
TRBV9 | ASSVEPLAREGYT
TRBV19 | ASSRRFTEAF
TRBV5-5 | ASSWDRFYEQY
TRBV6-1 | ASTPGTRRETQY
TRBV5-1 | ASSLDVGGPYEQY
TRBV7-2 | ASSLQGRGDEQF
TRBV9 | ASGQSSNQPQH
TRBV5-4 | ASRGSHPDEKLF
TRBV2 | ASTLAGGSYEQY
TRBV7-2 | ASSPGDEQY
TRBV6-1 | ASSEMPNTEAF
TRBV19 | ASIGRGEFISEHGYT
TRBV6-5 | ASSPLSGGNTEAF
TRBV9 | ASSVRGQAGANVLT
TRBV5-1 | ASSYRDRGQLEQY
TRBV2 | ASRKQGSANEKLF
TRBV5-1 | ASSLVQGVGTGELF
TRBV19 | ASSTTGSRILAKNIQY
TRBV29-1 | SAGLLLGTEAF
TRBV23-1 | ASTQGNATKNYGYT
TRBV13 | ASSFSGGVWETQY
TRBV28 | ASSLVAGGYEQY